The 9 T cell receptor beta chains below all came from one sample that was sequenced in a study of cytomegalovirus exposure and HLA in healthy donors (dated 2017 in TCRdb). The method behind the library was the immunoSEQ multiplex PCR assay. For the multiplex PCR, a mixture combining 60 forward primers for TCR Vbeta segments and 13 reverse primers for TCR Jbeta segments was used. TCRdb's version of the immuneACCESS table is confined to in-frame rearrangements and falls short of the full clone set. An unresolved V gene accounts for under half of the shortfall where checked; the remainder is of unknown origin. The sample table holds some 190,000 clones, of which 80% were seen once. Together, the top ten hold about 1.9% of the sample. The sequenced sample was PBMCs. These receptors originate from a woman in her twenties or thirties in good health and CMV-seronegative.

The rearrangement links TRBV7-9 to TRBJ1-2; 7 positions match TRBD1. The J segment lost 11 bases and the V segment lost 1 base, leaving 19 bases of the junction unmatched. This CDR3 spans 17 amino acids. Germline V gives CDR1 SEHNR, CDR2 FQNEAQ (reference sequence). CDR3 residues: CASSLGDSVNTPVGYTF. In nucleotides, the CDR3 is TGTGCCAGCAGCTTAGGGGACAGTGTCAACACGCCTGTAGGTTACACCTTC.

The chain is built from TRBV4-3 and TRBJ1-1, with 8 bases identical to TRBD1. Germline trimming cut 0 bases from V and 3 bases from J; bases unmatched to any gene: 6. The CDR3 has 16 residues. Germline CDR1 LGHNA, CDR2 YSLEER. The chain's CDR3 is CASSQESGGWDTEAFF. CDR3 in DNA: TGCGCCAGCAGCCAAGAGTCAGGGGGCTGGGACACTGAAGCTTTCTTT.

This clone was counted once. The chain's CDR3 is CASSLLAGGEQFF. CDR3 nucleotide sequence: TGCGCCAGCAGCTTACTAGCGGGGGGGGAGCAGTTCTTC. The chain is built from TRBV5-1 and TRBJ2-1; TRBD2 agrees at 13 bases. With V trimmed by 2 bases and J by 10 bases, 0 bases remained unmatched. Germline loops: CDR1 SGHRS, CDR2 YFSETQ. This CDR3 spans 13 amino acids.

The V call is TRBV6-5, the J call TRBJ1-2; TRBD1 might be the D (5 bases). V was clipped by 4 bases and J by 0 bases, with 15 bases between them. Per the germline V gene, CDR1 is MNHEY and CDR2 is SVGAGI. The CDR3 is 16 residues long. CDR3 residues: CASSSRTTVTNYGYTF. In nucleotides, the CDR3 is TGTGCCAGCAGTTCGAGGACGACAGTGACTAACTATGGCTACACCTTC.

The V call is TRBV7-2, the J call TRBJ2-7, with a possible D match to TRBD1 (6 bases). This CDR3 spans 15 amino acids. Trimming cost V 1 base and J 2 bases, with 12 bases left between them. Germline-derived CDR1 and CDR2 are SGHTA and FQGNSA. The CDR3, as DNA: TGTGCCAGCAGCTTAGAATGGGACAAGACCTACGAGCAGTACTTC. Translation: CASSLEWDKTYEQYF. Full variable domain (rest looked up from reference TRBV7-2 and TRBJ2-7): GAGVSQSPSNKVTEKGKDVELRCDPISGHTALYWYRQSLGQGLEFLIYFQGNSAPDKSGLPSDRFSAERTGGSVSTLTIQRTQQEDSAVYLCASSLEWDKTYEQYFGPGTRLTVT.

In its sample, this clone was seen a few times. The chain is built from TRBV13 and TRBJ2-7, with 7 bases aligning to TRBD2. The CDR3 consists of 16 residues. Per the germline V gene, CDR1 is PRHDT and CDR2 is FYEKMQ (reference sequence). The ends lost 4 bases at V and 1 base at J; junction bases unmatched: 10. The CDR3 DNA reads as TGTGCCAGCAGCTCCAGGACTAGTCTCCGGTCCTACGAGCAGTACTTC. This translates into CASSSRTSLRSYEQYF.

The CDR3 DNA follows: TGCGCCAGCAGCCAAGATAATGTCGGGGGATACACAGATACGCAGTATTTT. It specifies CASSQDNVGGYTDTQYF. V gene TRBV4-3 combines with J gene TRBJ2-3; a weak D match, TRBD2 (6 bases). Trimming left V 0 bases short and J 2 bases short, with 15 bases between. The CDR3 length is 17 residues. Germline V gene data show CDR1 as LGHNA and CDR2 as YSLEER.

V and J are TRBV4-3 and TRBJ2-7; TRBD1 matches 7 bases. Trimming took 0 bases from V and 2 from J; bases not matched to a gene: 7. CDR3 length: 16 amino acids. Per germline, CDR1 LGHNA and CDR2 YSLEER. CDR3 sequence: CASSQDSRGSTYEQYF. DNA of the CDR3: TGCGCCAGCAGCCAAGATTCCAGGGGGTCTACCTACGAGCAGTACTTC.

This sequence joins TRBV9 and TRBJ1-2, with 8 bases fitting TRBD1. CDR1 and CDR2 from the germline V gene are SGDLS and YYNGEE. This CDR3 region has 14 residues. V lost 7 bases to trimming and J lost 3 bases; unmatched junction nucleotides: 8. CDR3 in amino acids: CASSFLTGDYGYTF. CDR3 in DNA: TGTGCCAGCTCGTTTTTGACAGGGGACTATGGCTACACCTTC. Looking up the rest from reference TRBV9 and TRBJ1-2 gives the full variable domain: DSGVTQTPKHLITATGQRVTLRCSPRSGDLSVYWYQQSLDQGLQFLIQYYNGEERAKGNILERFSAQQFPDLHSELNLSSLELGDSALYFCASSFLTGDYGYTFGSGTRLTVV.